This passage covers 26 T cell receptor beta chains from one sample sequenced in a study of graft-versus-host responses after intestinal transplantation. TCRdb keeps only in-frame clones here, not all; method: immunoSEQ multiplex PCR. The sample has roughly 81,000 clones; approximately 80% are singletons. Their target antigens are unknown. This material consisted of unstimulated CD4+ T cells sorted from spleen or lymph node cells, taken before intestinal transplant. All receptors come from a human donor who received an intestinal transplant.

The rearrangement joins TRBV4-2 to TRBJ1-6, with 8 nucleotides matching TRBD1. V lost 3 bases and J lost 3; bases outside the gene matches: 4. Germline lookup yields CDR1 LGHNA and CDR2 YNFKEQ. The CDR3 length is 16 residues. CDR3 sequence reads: CASSHLDRDYNSPLHF. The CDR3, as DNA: TGTGCCAGCAGCCATTTGGACAGGGACTATAATTCACCCCTCCACTTT.

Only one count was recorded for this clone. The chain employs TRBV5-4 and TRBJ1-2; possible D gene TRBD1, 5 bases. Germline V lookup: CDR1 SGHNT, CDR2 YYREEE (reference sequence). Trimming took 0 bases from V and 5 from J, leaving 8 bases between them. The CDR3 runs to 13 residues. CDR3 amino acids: CASSLGGPYGYTF. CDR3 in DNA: TGTGCCAGCAGCTTGGGGGGCCCGTATGGCTACACCTTC.

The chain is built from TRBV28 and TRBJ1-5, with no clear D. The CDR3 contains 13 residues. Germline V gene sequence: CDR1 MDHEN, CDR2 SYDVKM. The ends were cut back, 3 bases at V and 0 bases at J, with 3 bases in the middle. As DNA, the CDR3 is TGTGCCAGCAGTTTCAATAGCAATCAGCCCCAGCATTTT. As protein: CASSFNSNQPQHF.

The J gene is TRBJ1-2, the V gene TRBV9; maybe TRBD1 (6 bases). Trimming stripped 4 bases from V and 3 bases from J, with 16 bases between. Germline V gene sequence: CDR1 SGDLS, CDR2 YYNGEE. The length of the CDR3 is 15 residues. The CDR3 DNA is TGTGCCAGCAGCCCGGCGACAGGATCGTACTATGGCTACACCTTC. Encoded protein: CASSPATGSYYGYTF.

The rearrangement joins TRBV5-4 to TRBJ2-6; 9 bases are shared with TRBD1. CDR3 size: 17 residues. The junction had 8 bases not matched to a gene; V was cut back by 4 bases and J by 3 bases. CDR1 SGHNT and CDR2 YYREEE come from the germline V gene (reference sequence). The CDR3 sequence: CASSRNTGGGGANVLTF. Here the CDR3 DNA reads TGTGCCAGCAGCAGAAACACAGGGGGCGGTGGGGCCAACGTCCTGACTTTC. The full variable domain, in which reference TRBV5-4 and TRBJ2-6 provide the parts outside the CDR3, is ETGVTQSPTHLIKTRGQQVTLRCSSQSGHNTVSWYQQALGQGPQFIFQYYREEENGRGNFPPRFSGLQFPNYSSELNVNALELDDSALYLCASSRNTGGGGANVLTFGAGSRLTVL.

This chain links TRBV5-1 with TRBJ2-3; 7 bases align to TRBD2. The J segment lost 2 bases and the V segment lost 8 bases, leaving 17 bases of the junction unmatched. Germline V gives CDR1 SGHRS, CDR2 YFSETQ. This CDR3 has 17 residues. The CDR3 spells CASAKTSTQLTTDTQYF. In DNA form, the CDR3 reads TGCGCCAGTGCGAAGACTAGCACCCAACTTACCACAGATACGCAGTATTTT.

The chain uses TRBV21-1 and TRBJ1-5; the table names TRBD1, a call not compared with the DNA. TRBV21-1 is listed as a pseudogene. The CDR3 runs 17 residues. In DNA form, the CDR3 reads TGTGCCAGCAGCAAAGCCTTAGAGGGACAGCCTTATCAGCCCCAGCATTTT. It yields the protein CASSKALEGQPYQPQHF.

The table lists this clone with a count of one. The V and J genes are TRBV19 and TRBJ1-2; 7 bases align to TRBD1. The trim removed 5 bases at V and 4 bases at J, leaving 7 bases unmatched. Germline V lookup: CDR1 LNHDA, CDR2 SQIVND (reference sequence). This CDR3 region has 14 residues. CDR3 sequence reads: CASSPRQGGYGYTF. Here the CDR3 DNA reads TGTGCCAGTAGTCCTCGACAGGGTGGCTATGGCTACACCTTC.

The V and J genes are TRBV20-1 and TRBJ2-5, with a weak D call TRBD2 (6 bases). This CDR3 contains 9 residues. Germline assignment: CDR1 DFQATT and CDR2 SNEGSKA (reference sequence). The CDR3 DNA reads TGCAGGGGGGGAGAGACCCAGTACTTC. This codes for CRGGETQYF.

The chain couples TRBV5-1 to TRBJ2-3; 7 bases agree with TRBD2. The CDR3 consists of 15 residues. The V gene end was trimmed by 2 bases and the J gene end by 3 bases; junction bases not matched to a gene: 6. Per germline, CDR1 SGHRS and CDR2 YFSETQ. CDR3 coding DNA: TGCGCCAGCAGCTTCACGGGAGCGGGGACAGATACGCAGTATTTT. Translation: CASSFTGAGTDTQYF.

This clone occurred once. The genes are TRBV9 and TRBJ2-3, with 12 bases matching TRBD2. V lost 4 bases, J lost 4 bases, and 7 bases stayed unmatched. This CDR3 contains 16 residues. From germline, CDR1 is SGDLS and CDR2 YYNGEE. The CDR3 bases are TGTGCCAGCAGCCCCCGGACTAGCGGGATCGCAGATACGCAGTATTTT. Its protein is CASSPRTSGIADTQYF.

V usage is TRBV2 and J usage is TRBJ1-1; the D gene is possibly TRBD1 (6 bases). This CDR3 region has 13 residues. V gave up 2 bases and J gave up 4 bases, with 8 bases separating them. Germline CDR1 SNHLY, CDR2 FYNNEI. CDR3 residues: CASSEYRATEAFF. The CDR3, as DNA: TGTGCCAGCAGTGAATACAGGGCCACTGAAGCTTTCTTT.

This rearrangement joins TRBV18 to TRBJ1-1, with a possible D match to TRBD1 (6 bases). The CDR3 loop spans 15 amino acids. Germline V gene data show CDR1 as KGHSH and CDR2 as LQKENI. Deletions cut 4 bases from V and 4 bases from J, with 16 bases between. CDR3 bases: TGTGCCAGCTCACTCGCTACAGGGTCTAGCACTGAAGCTTTCTTT. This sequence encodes CASSLATGSSTEAFF.

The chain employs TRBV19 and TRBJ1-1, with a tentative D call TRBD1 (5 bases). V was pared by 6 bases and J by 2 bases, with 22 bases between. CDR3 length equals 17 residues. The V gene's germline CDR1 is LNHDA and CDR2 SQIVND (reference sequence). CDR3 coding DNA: TGTGCCAGTAGCCAAAGGAGGGGCCGTCTTGTAAACACTGAAGCTTTCTTT. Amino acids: CASSQRRGRLVNTEAFF.

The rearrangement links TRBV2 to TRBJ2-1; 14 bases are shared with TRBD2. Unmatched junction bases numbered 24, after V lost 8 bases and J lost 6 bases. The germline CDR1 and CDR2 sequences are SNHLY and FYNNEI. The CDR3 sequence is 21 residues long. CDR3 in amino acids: CASSGQGIGGLAGGKSNEQFF. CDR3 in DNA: TGTGCCAGCTCGGGACAGGGGATAGGCGGACTAGCGGGGGGAAAGAGCAATGAGCAGTTCTTC.

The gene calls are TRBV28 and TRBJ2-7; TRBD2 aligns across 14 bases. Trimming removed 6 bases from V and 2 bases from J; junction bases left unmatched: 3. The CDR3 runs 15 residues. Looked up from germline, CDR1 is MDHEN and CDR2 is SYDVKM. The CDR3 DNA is TGTGCCAGCAGCCTGGGACTAGCGGGAGCCTACGAGCAGTACTTC. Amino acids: CASSLGLAGAYEQYF.

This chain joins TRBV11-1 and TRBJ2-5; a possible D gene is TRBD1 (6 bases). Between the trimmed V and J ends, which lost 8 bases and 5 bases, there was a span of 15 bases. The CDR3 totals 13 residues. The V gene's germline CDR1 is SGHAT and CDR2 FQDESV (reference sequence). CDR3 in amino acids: CASQGPGAETQYF. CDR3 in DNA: TGTGCCAGCCAGGGGCCCGGGGCCGAGACCCAGTACTTC.

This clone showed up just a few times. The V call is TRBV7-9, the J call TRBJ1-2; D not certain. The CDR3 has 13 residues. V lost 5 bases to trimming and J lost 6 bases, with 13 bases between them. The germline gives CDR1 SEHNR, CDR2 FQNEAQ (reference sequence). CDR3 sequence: CASSLFQQHGYTF. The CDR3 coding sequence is TGTGCCAGCAGCCTCTTTCAACAGCATGGCTACACCTTC. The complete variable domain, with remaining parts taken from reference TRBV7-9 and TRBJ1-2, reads DTGVSQNPRHKITKRGQNVTFRCDPISEHNRLYWYRQTLGQGPEFLTYFQNEAQLEKSRLLSDRFSAERPKGSFSTLEIQRTEQGDSAMYLCASSLFQQHGYTFGSGTRLTVV.

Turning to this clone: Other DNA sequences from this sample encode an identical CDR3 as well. CDR3 nucleotide sequence: TGTGCCATCAGTGAAGTGGGAGACAGGAGCTCCTACGAGCAGTACTTC. Translating gives CAISEVGDRSSYEQYF. The rearrangement links TRBV10-3 to TRBJ2-7, with D possibly matching TRBD1 (6 bases). The CDR3 spans 16 residues. Per germline, CDR1 ENHRY and CDR2 SYGVKD. Trimming stripped 3 bases from V and 0 bases from J, with 15 bases between.

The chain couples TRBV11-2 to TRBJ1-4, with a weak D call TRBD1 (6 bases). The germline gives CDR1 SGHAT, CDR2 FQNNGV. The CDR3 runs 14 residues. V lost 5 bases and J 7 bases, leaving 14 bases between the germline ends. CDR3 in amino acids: CASSRGGATEKLFF. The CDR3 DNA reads TGTGCCAGCAGCCGGGGGGGGGCAACTGAAAAACTGTTTTTT.

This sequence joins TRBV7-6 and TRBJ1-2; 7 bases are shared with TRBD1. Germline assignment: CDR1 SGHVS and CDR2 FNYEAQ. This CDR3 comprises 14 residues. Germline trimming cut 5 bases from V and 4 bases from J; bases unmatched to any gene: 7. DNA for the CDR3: TGTGCCAGCAGCCCACGACAGGGAAGCTATGGCTACACCTTC. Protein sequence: CASSPRQGSYGYTF. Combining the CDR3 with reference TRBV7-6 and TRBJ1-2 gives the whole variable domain GAGVSQSPRYKVTKRGQDVALRCDPISGHVSLYWYRQALGQGPEFLTYFNYEAQQDKSGLPNDRFSAERPEGSISTLTIQRTEQRDSAMYRCASSPRQGSYGYTFGSGTRLTVV.

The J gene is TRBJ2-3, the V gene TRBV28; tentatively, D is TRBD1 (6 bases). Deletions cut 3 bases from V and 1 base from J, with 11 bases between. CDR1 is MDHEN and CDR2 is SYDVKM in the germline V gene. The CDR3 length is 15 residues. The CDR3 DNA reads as TGTGCCAGCAGTTTGCAGGGGCTGGGCACAGATACGCAGTATTTT. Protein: CASSLQGLGTDTQYF.

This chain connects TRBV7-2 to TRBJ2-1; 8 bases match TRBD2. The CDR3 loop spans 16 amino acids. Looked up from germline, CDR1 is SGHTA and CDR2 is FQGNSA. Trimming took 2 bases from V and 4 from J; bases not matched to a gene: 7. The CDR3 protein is CASSLSGSGTYNEQFF. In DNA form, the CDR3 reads TGTGCCAGCAGCTTATCGGGTAGCGGGACGTACAATGAGCAGTTCTTC. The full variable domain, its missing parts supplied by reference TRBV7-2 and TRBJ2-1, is GAGVSQSPSNKVTEKGKDVELRCDPISGHTALYWYRQSLGQGLEFLIYFQGNSAPDKSGLPSDRFSAERTGGSVSTLTIQRTQQEDSAVYLCASSLSGSGTYNEQFFGPGTRLTVL.

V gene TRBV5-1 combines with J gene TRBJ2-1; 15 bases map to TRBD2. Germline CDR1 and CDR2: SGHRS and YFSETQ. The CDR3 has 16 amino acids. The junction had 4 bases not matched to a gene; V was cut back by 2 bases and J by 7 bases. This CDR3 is CASSFGLAGGYNEQFF. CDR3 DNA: TGCGCCAGCAGCTTCGGACTAGCGGGAGGGTATAATGAGCAGTTCTTC. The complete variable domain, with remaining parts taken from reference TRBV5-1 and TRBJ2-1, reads KAGVTQTPRYLIKTRGQQVTLSCSPISGHRSVSWYQQTPGQGLQFLFEYFSETQRNKGNFPGRFSGRQFSNSRSEMNVSTLELGDSALYLCASSFGLAGGYNEQFFGPGTRLTVL.

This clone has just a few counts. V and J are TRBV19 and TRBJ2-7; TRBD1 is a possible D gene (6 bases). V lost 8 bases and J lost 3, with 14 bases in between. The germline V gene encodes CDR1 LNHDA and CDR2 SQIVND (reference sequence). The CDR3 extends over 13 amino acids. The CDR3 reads CASGQGTLYEQYF. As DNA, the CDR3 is TGTGCCAGTGGTCAGGGGACCCTCTACGAGCAGTACTTC.

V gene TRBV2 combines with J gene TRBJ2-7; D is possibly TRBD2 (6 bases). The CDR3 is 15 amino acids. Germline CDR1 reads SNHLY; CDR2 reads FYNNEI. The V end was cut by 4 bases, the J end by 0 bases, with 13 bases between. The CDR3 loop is CASSGSGLSSYEQYF. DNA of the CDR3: TGTGCCAGCAGTGGGTCGGGACTTAGCTCCTACGAGCAGTACTTC.